These T cell receptor beta chains were read from a single sample in a study of T cell responses to AZD1222 COVID-19 vaccine. Clones were sequenced by immunoSEQ multiplex PCR, and TCRdb holds only the in-frame ones, with some missing. The sample shows about 120,000 clones, around 87% of them seen only once. Material: peripheral blood, obtained on day 0 of AZD1222 vaccination. Receptor source: an adult in good health. Both conserved end residues are part of each CDR3.

v_gene,j_gene,CDR3aa
TRBV12-5,TRBJ2-5,CASGLRGSHETQYF
TRBV5-1,TRBJ2-7,CASSLTLTSGTYEQYF
TRBV11-2,TRBJ1-1,CASSFKLNTEAFF
TRBV27,TRBJ2-7,CASSRDRVEYF
TRBV6-2/TRBV6-3,TRBJ1-1,CASNPGGNTEAFF
TRBV29-1,TRBJ1-4,CSAGEERVEVKKLFF
TRBV7-3,TRBJ2-2,CASSSYRVTGTNTGELFF
TRBV7-2,TRBJ2-7,CASSLARTSQGWQYF
TRBV7-2,TRBJ2-6,CASSFYRLGSGANVLTF
TRBV15,TRBJ2-2,CATSRGGRSMELFF
TRBV29-1,TRBJ2-1,CSVRPRGSYNEQFF
TRBV27,TRBJ1-3,CASTLFAGEGNTIYF
TRBV14,TRBJ2-1,CASSQGPGLEQFF
TRBV19,TRBJ2-7,CASSHRRGLSYEQYF